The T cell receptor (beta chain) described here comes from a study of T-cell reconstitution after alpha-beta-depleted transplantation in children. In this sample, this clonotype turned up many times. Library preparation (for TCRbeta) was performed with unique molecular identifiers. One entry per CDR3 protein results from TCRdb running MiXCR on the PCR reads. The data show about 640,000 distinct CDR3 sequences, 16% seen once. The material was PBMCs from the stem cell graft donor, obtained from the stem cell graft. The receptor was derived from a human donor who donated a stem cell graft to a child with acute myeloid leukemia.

The CDR3 DNA reads as TGCAGTGCTAGAGCCGGGACAGGGATTGAGACCCAGTACTTC. It translates to CSARAGTGIETQYF. V and J are TRBV20-1 and TRBJ2-5, with TRBD1 identical over 9 bases. This CDR3 contains 14 residues. Trimming took 1 base from V and 5 from J; bases not matched to a gene: 5. Per the germline V gene, CDR1 is DFQATT and CDR2 is SNEGSKA (reference sequence).